This T cell receptor beta chain originates from a study of OX40 agonist ivuxolimab in advanced cancers. At the level of the whole study: Ivuxolimab was a fully human IgG2 agonistic monoclonal antibody targeting the costimulatory receptor OX40 (CD134). Prior anti-PD-1, anti-PD-L1 or anti-CTLA-4 therapy was permitted, and checkpoint inhibitors had been received by about 37% of dose-escalation patients. The point of sequencing TCRbeta in the periphery was to test whether ivuxolimab changed TCR sequence diversity and drove clonal T-cell expansion. Partial responses occurred in three dose-escalation patients, of whom one had hepatocellular carcinoma and two had cutaneous melanoma. Of the 52 patients in dose escalation, about 20 had hepatocellular carcinoma, about 15 had melanoma, 9 had renal cell carcinoma and 9 had head and neck cancer. Intravenous ivuxolimab was administered to patients every 2 weeks at six dose levels: 0.01, 0.1, 0.3, 1.5, 3 and 10 mg/kg. The paper reports the monotherapy dose-escalation portion (N = 52 patients) of the phase I ivuxolimab trial. In the dose-escalation cohort, more than 80% of patients were male, and the mean age was approximately 60 years with a range of about 20 to 80.

Comments on this clone: Its antigen is still unknown. One base away there is no much larger clone; base qualities are not given.

Study-level results and caveats: After ivuxolimab, expanded clones were on average more numerous among CD8+ T cells than among CD4+ T cells. Low levels of normalized T-cell clonal expansion were also seen in some patients who did not respond. At doses from 0.1 to 3.0 mg/kg, clonal expansion was seen in both CD4+ and CD8+ blood T cells between baseline and week 6. Partial responders in the 0.1-3.0 mg/kg groups had among the lowest normalized peripheral clonal expansion, especially among CD8+ T cells. The antigen specificity of the peripheral T cells that underwent clonal expansion was not determined.

Patients with autoimmune disease history or receiving systemic immunosuppression were excluded from the trial. Peripheral blood for TCR sequencing was drawn from every dose cohort at baseline, at cycle 4 day 1 and at cycle 7 day 1. Samples were obtained from an open-label, multicenter, first-in-human phase I dose-escalation trial of ivuxolimab. The trial enrolled adults with locally advanced or metastatic head and neck squamous cell, hepatocellular, melanoma or renal cell carcinoma. Before TCR sequencing, CD4+ and CD8+ T cells were separately sorted from peripheral blood. Per the germline V gene, SGHTA is the CDR1 and FQGNSA is the CDR2. The junction carries 16 bases between V and J, which are trimmed by 0 bases and 8 bases respectively. The CDR3 goes from the cysteine to the phenylalanine over 15 residues. The only DNA kept is the CDR3, 45 bases in frame from the first base. For sequencing of the TCRbeta CDR3 region, genomic DNA was extracted from the sorted cells. TCRbeta CDR3 regions were sequenced using the immunoSEQ Assay. This is the immuneACCESS table as TCRdb keeps it, with only in-frame sequences that have V and J called. A part of the clones is gone; compared with another copy, unresolved V genes explain less than half, and the rest is unexplained. Present in this sample are over 30,000 clones, around four fifths of which were seen just once. 11% of the sample comes from the top ten.

Material: CD4+ or CD8+ T cells sorted from blood, obtained in a trial of the OX40 agonist ivuxolimab. This receptor was obtained from an adult with an advanced solid tumor such as melanoma, head and neck, liver or kidney cancer. The sequence joins TRBV7-2 to TRBJ1-2, with a tentative D gene TRBD1 over 6 matching bases. The DNA reads as follows: TGTGCCAGCAGCTTAGCGGGGGGCATCGGTAGAGGCTACACCTTC. Its translation reads: CASSLAGGIGRGYTF. Extended through the reference TRBV7-2 and TRBJ1-2 proteins, this CDR3 yields the full variable domain: GAGVSQSPSNKVTEKGKDVELRCDPISGHTALYWYRQSLGQGLEFLIYFQGNSAPDKSGLPSDRFSAERTGGSVSTLTIQRTQQEDSAVYLCASSLAGGIGRGYTFGSGTRLTVV.